This TCR beta chain comes out of a study of blood T cells in healthy people across ages. Whole-study findings and limits: Aged donors had fewer naive CD4+ cells and lower diversity than long-lived donors. A roughly linear age-dependent decrease characterized TCR beta diversity per million T cells. When one million T cells were used, diversity estimates were thought to be underestimates.

With respect to this clonotype: Its antigen is not identified.

With a J-beta primer mix and a sample-barcoded 5' primer, a second PCR ran about 6 to 11 cycles. Every cDNA molecule carried a tag from a template-switch adaptor bearing 12 random nucleotides. Each CDR3 protein is one row after TCRdb ran MiXCR on the 5' RACE reads. In the table there are 500,000 to 600,000 distinct CDR3 sequences, 27% of which are singletons. The V end lost 2 bases, the J end lost 0 bases, and 8 bases lay between the germline ends. The CDR3 consists of 16 residues. CDR1 is WSHSY and CDR2 is SAAADI in the germline V gene. Sequenced sample: blood. The clonotype was recovered from a woman in her 70s in good health. This chain joins TRBV10-2 and TRBJ1-6; no clear D gene. The CDR3 region is CASSEADLSYNSPLHF. CDR3 coding DNA: TGCGCCAGCAGTGAGGCAGACCTCTCCTATAATTCACCCCTCCACTTT.